Many counts were recorded for the clone carrying this T cell receptor beta chain. Its antigen remains unknown. The junction differs from germline at one of its ends, possibly a read error. Amplified TCR beta CDR3 regions derived from RNA transcripts. The TCR CDR3 was amplified in a first-round RT-PCR using the HTBI primer set. In TCRdb, the multiplex PCR reads were re-called with MiXCR into one record per CDR3 protein. Of about 280,000 distinct CDR3 sequences listed, 25% to 30% are singletons. This sample was included in a study of T cells in Graves' hyperthyroidism and ophthalmopathy. Study-wide results and caveats: The blood repertoire included most of the expanded thyroid clonotypes above 0.001.

Hyperthyroidism had been newly diagnosed in patients aged 18 to 65, and its duration was under 2 months. The sequenced sample was blood. The origin of this receptor is a middle-aged man with Graves' hyperthyroidism that later progressed to Graves' ophthalmopathy.

The CDR3 region has the DNA TGTGCCAGCAGCTTTCATGGACATGGCTTAACGCCCAAGCAAGTGACCCAGTACTTC. Its translation is CASSFHGHGLTPKQVTQYF. V usage is TRBV7-2 and J usage is TRBJ2-5, with a weak D call TRBD1 (5 bases). The length of the CDR3 is 19 residues. CDR1 is SGHTA, CDR2 FQGNSA, per germline.